This entry is about one T cell receptor beta chain. The data originate from a study of blood T cell repertoires in COVID-19. Study information: Whether acute or convalescent, the COVID-19 samples came from the United States, Italy and Spain. Nucleic acid was either cDNA or gDNA, and it came from T cells, B-cell-depleted T cells, or PBMCs.

Original processing methods: From reference gene primer amplification, estimates of nucleated cell counts were derived. The method was immunoSEQ multiplex PCR; TCRdb's version includes in-frame clones alone and lacks a portion of them. For V, J and clone size, that table is used; D and trimming come from the DNA. The sample lists over 200,000 clones, 87% occurring once. This receptor was identified in a woman between 18 and 30 years old who had recovered from COVID-19. The sequencing sample was made of peripheral blood.

Written as DNA, the CDR3 is TGCAGCGTTCCTGATATGACAGGGGCAGGAGGAACTAATGAAAAACTGTTTTTT. This translates into CSVPDMTGAGGTNEKLFF. The chain couples TRBV29-1 to TRBJ1-4; 8 bases line up with TRBD1. The germline V gene encodes CDR1 SQVTM and CDR2 ANQGSEA. This CDR3 region has 18 residues. The V and J ends lost 5 bases and 1 base, in that order; junction bases with no gene match: 15.